This T cell receptor beta chain was obtained from a study of blood T cell repertoires in COVID-19 (dated by TCRdb to the early 2020s). Turning to the overall study: The collaborator samples originated in the United States, Italy and Spain and spanned the acute and convalescent phases of COVID-19. The material from the prospective study consisted of cDNA or gDNA derived from T cells, B-cell-depleted T cells, or PBMCs. Deeply sampled blood TCRbeta repertoires from subjects exposed to, actively infected with, or recovered from COVID-19 were included in the dataset. The repertoires were released in a freely available public database meant as a resource for research on the immune response to SARS-CoV-2. Samples came from the ongoing ImmuneRACE study (first 160 participants) plus 1,254 subjects from 6 global collaborators. Nearly every sample came with metadata listing a de-identified subject ID, COVID-19 status, age in years and sex. Where HLA class I and class II types were available, the types were taken from metadata supplied by the sample provider, not from assay-based typing. Study-wide findings and limitations: Clinical and demographic metadata were provided uncurated, with the amount varying by source and participant.

In Seattle, one collaborating source enrolled patients while the infection was active and tracked those patients longitudinally over the course of disease. Each collaborating institution followed its own protocols to collect whole blood in K2EDTA tubes. For TCRbeta analysis, collaborators shipped samples as frozen whole blood, isolated PBMCs, or DNA extracted from either of those sample types. TCRbeta CDR3 regions were amplified from genomic DNA using the immunoSEQ Assay, a bias-controlled multiplex PCR. The published analysis was carried out like this. The number of nucleated cells in each sample was estimated by amplification of reference gene primers within the assay. Sequence reads were collapsed and filtered to measure the absolute abundance of every unique TCRbeta CDR3 rearrangement. For each sample, productive Simpson clonality was calculated by taking the square root of Simpson's diversity index across productive rearrangements. What TCRdb holds here is the immuneACCESS table cut down to in-frame rearrangements. Part of the clones is not present; checked against another copy, under half of the missing clones reflect an unresolved V gene, and the others are unexplained. V and J calls and clone size are copied from that table; D and trimming were computed from the DNA. In all, the sample holds approximately 300,000 clones, and roughly 90% of those were seen once. Clones ranked in the top ten supply about 6.8% of the sample.

This clone occurred once. The antigen it recognizes is unknown. The record has no base qualities; no much larger clone is one base away. Looking up the germline V gene yields CDR1 SNHLY and CDR2 FYNNEI. Deletion took 5 bases off V and 5 bases off J, with a span of 9 bases between the germline ends. The CDR3 runs 12 residues from the cysteine to the phenylalanine. Only the CDR3 portion is preserved as DNA: 36 bases, with reading frame beginning at the first base. The TCR was taken from a woman younger than 45 with COVID-19, enrolled during active disease. Sequenced input: peripheral blood. In this chain, TRBV2 is recombined with TRBJ2-5; a tentative D match to TRBD2 spans 5 bases. CDR3 loop: CASSPTGETQYF. The DNA is as follows: TGTGCCAGCAGTCCCACGGGGGAGACCCAGTACTTC.